A selection of T cell receptor beta chains follows, all from one sample in a study of PD-1 blockade in classical Hodgkin lymphoma. Libraries were prepared by immunoSEQ multiplex PCR; TCRdb keeps only in-frame clonotypes and omits some of them. The sample carries under 65,000 clones, approximately 90% recorded once. The sequencing used peripheral blood mononuclear cells (PBMCs), collected at baseline. Every receptor here comes from a human donor with classical Hodgkin lymphoma. Both conserved end residues are part of each CDR3. A D gene is named only where the DNA matches it firmly. Clone sizes are given selectively: once, few, many, or a class where the clone is expanded.

d_gene: -
v_gene: TRBV19
j_gene: TRBJ2-1
abundance: -
CDR3nt: TGTGCCAGTAGTATACTTGGGGCAGACGGGGAGCAGTTCTTC
CDR3aa: CASSILGADGEQFF

d_gene: -
v_gene: TRBV2
j_gene: TRBJ2-1
abundance: -
CDR3nt: TGTGCCAGCATTTTAAGCGTCAACAATGAGCAGTTCTTC
CDR3aa: CASILSVNNEQFF

d_gene: TRBD1
v_gene: TRBV10-2
j_gene: TRBJ1-1
abundance: -
CDR3nt: TGCGCCAGCAGGGACAGGGATGGGAACACTGAAGCTTTCTTT
CDR3aa: CASRDRDGNTEAFF

d_gene: TRBD1
v_gene: TRBV12-5
j_gene: TRBJ1-5
abundance: -
CDR3nt: TGTGCTAGTGGTTTGGACAGGGGGGGCAATCAGCCCCAGCATTTT
CDR3aa: CASGLDRGGNQPQHF

d_gene: TRBD1
v_gene: TRBV2
j_gene: TRBJ2-7
abundance: -
CDR3nt: TGTGCCACAGGACAGGGGTTCTACGAGCAGTACTTC
CDR3aa: CATGQGFYEQYF

d_gene: -
v_gene: TRBV4-2
j_gene: TRBJ2-7
abundance: -
CDR3nt: TGTGCCAGCAGCCAAGTCACGCCTGAGAACGAGCAGTACTTC
CDR3aa: CASSQVTPENEQYF

d_gene: -
v_gene: TRBV19
j_gene: TRBJ1-2
abundance: -
CDR3nt: TGTGCCAGTAGTATCTCCCGGGGCAGGAACTATGGCTACACCTTC
CDR3aa: CASSISRGRNYGYTF

d_gene: -
v_gene: TRBV27
j_gene: TRBJ1-2
abundance: -
CDR3nt: TGTGCCAGCAGTTTGCAGATTAACTATGGCTACACCTTC
CDR3aa: CASSLQINYGYTF

d_gene: -
v_gene: TRBV6-5
j_gene: TRBJ2-7
abundance: -
CDR3nt: TGTGCCAGCAGCAGGACACCTAAAGCCCACGAGCAGTACTTC
CDR3aa: CASSRTPKAHEQYF

d_gene: -
v_gene: TRBV2
j_gene: TRBJ1-1
abundance: -
CDR3nt: TGTGCCAGCCTGTTTGCCAGGGATGAAGCTTTCTTT
CDR3aa: CASLFARDEAFF

d_gene: -
v_gene: TRBV13
j_gene: TRBJ2-7
abundance: -
CDR3nt: TGTGCCAGCAGCTTTGAACAGGCCCCCTACGAGCAGTACTTC
CDR3aa: CASSFEQAPYEQYF

d_gene: TRBD2
v_gene: TRBV5-1
j_gene: TRBJ2-2
abundance: -
CDR3nt: TGCGCCAGCAGCTCGGGACTAGCGAGTTACACCGGGGAGCTGTTTTTT
CDR3aa: CASSSGLASYTGELFF

d_gene: -
v_gene: TRBV6-5
j_gene: TRBJ1-1
abundance: -
CDR3nt: TGTGCCAGCAGTTACTCGATGAACACTGAAGCTTTCTTT
CDR3aa: CASSYSMNTEAFF

d_gene: TRBD2
v_gene: TRBV7-8
j_gene: TRBJ2-7
abundance: -
CDR3nt: TGTGCCAGCAGCCCCGGGACTAGCGATTACGAGCAGTACTTC
CDR3aa: CASSPGTSDYEQYF

d_gene: TRBD2
v_gene: TRBV10-3
j_gene: TRBJ2-1
abundance: -
CDR3nt: TGTGCCATTCTGACTAGCCTGGATGAGCAGTTCTTC
CDR3aa: CAILTSLDEQFF

d_gene: -
v_gene: TRBV25-1
j_gene: TRBJ1-2
abundance: -
CDR3nt: TGTGCCAGCAGTGAGTCGGTGGGTGGCTACACCTTC
CDR3aa: CASSESVGGYTF

d_gene: -
v_gene: TRBV7-9
j_gene: TRBJ2-5
abundance: -
CDR3nt: TGTGCCAGCAGCTCGAGACCGCCCTGGCTCTTTCAAGAGACCCAGTACTTC
CDR3aa: CASSSRPPWLFQETQYF

d_gene: -
v_gene: TRBV5-4
j_gene: TRBJ2-7
abundance: once
CDR3nt: TGTGCCAGCAGCTTCCGCCCCGGGGATGAGCAGTACTTC
CDR3aa: CASSFRPGDEQYF

d_gene: TRBD2
v_gene: TRBV27
j_gene: TRBJ2-7
abundance: once
CDR3nt: TGTGCCAGCGGAAACCCCCAGCGAGCGGGGTACTACGAGCAGTACTTC
CDR3aa: CASGNPQRAGYYEQYF

d_gene: -
v_gene: TRBV12-5
j_gene: TRBJ2-2
abundance: -
CDR3nt: TGTGCTAGTGGTTTGTCAAACACCGGGGAGCTGTTTTTT
CDR3aa: CASGLSNTGELFF

d_gene: -
v_gene: TRBV10-1
j_gene: TRBJ2-3
abundance: -
CDR3nt: TGCGCCAGCAGCGTGGGATACTTCACAGATACGCAGTATTTT
CDR3aa: CASSVGYFTDTQYF

d_gene: -
v_gene: TRBV2
j_gene: TRBJ1-1
abundance: -
CDR3nt: TGTGCCAGCAGTGCTGACAGATTCGGGATAACTGAAGCTTTCTTT
CDR3aa: CASSADRFGITEAFF

d_gene: -
v_gene: TRBV7-3
j_gene: TRBJ2-1
abundance: -
CDR3nt: TGTGCCAGCAGCTTAGGGGGCGGGGCTTACAATGAGCAGTTCTTC
CDR3aa: CASSLGGGAYNEQFF

d_gene: -
v_gene: TRBV28
j_gene: TRBJ1-1
abundance: few
CDR3nt: TGTGCCAGCGTCGGACGGTTAAACACTGAAGCTTTCTTT
CDR3aa: CASVGRLNTEAFF

d_gene: -
v_gene: TRBV5-6
j_gene: TRBJ1-5
abundance: -
CDR3nt: TGTGCCAGCAGCTACGGACGAGTAAATCAGCCCCAGCATTTT
CDR3aa: CASSYGRVNQPQHF

d_gene: -
v_gene: TRBV7-6
j_gene: TRBJ2-3
abundance: -
CDR3nt: TGTGCCAGCAGCTCTCCCCCGCAGGGTGGCCCAGATACGCAGTATTTT
CDR3aa: CASSSPPQGGPDTQYF

d_gene: TRBD1
v_gene: TRBV19
j_gene: TRBJ1-6
abundance: few
CDR3nt: TGTGCCAGTACCAGGGGGAATGATTCACCCCTCCACTTT
CDR3aa: CASTRGNDSPLHF

d_gene: TRBD2
v_gene: TRBV6-5
j_gene: TRBJ2-1
abundance: -
CDR3nt: TGTGCCAGCAGTACTAGCGGATACAATGAGCAGTTCTTC
CDR3aa: CASSTSGYNEQFF

d_gene: -
v_gene: TRBV5-6
j_gene: TRBJ1-1
abundance: -
CDR3nt: TGTGCCAGCAGCTCTCTACAGGGTTTGTGGACTGAAGCTTTCTTT
CDR3aa: CASSSLQGLWTEAFF

d_gene: -
v_gene: TRBV20-1
j_gene: TRBJ2-4
abundance: -
CDR3nt: TGCAGGGATGAACTATCGAACATTCAGTACTTC
CDR3aa: CRDELSNIQYF

d_gene: TRBD1
v_gene: TRBV29-1
j_gene: TRBJ1-2
abundance: -
CDR3nt: TGCAGCGTTGTGAGGACAGGGCCTAGCTATGGCTACACCTTC
CDR3aa: CSVVRTGPSYGYTF

d_gene: -
v_gene: TRBV27
j_gene: TRBJ2-3
abundance: -
CDR3nt: TGTGCCAGCAGTTTTCCGGGAGATACGCAGTATTTT
CDR3aa: CASSFPGDTQYF